The TCR beta chain under discussion was sequenced for a study (dated by TCRdb to 2016 to 2018). Receptors were amplified or captured by RT-PCR. Sequencing instrument: Illumina MiSeq. TCRdb reran the public reads through fastp at Q25 and MiXCR, keeping productive beta chains. Entries are consolidated by CDR3 protein sequence, retaining the most common genes and DNA. Counted in this sample were about 6,000 distinct CDR3 sequences; roughly 92% of them appeared once. The biggest ten clones account for 6.5% to 9% of the sample. For this clonotype: Its antigen is unknown. No base qualities exist here, and no much larger clone lies one base off it. Since the library was made to target alpha chains, this beta chain is a stray read and its abundance is not meaningful.

Relative to germline, V is missing 3 bases and J is missing 1 base, with 9 bases of the junction outside any gene match. Inclusive of the bounding cysteine and phenylalanine, the CDR3 is 16 residues long. The kept DNA is CDR3 alone, 48 bases in frame from the first base. Looking up the germline V gene (reference sequence) yields CDR1 DFQATT and CDR2 SNEGSKA. The rearrangement joined TRBV20-1 to TRBJ1-5, with 7 bases aligning to TRBD1. The sequence came from a female donor in good health, serving as a healthy control. Material for sequencing was memory CD4+ T cells from blood. The DNA sequence is given as TGCAGTGCTAGTAGCAGGGGGTCCACGAGCAATCAGCCCCAGCATTTT. The translation is CSASSRGSTSNQPQHF.